These T cell receptor beta chains were read from a single sample in a study of a mutant IDH1 vaccine in newly diagnosed glioma. Their antigen targets remain unknown. Produced via immunoSEQ multiplex PCR; TCRdb's table is partial and in-frame only. The sample has around 35,000 clones; about 79% are singletons. This specimen was PBMCs, taken from a glioma patient whose treatment included an IDH1 peptide vaccine. These receptors were obtained from a man aged 25 to 40 with glioma. Both conserved end residues are part of each CDR3. The D gene is left open where the match is weak. Only some rows state a clone size, as once, few, many or a class for expanded clones.

CDR3aa: CAWTYDSSGANVLTF; CDR3nt: TGTGCCTGGACCTACGACAGCTCTGGGGCCAACGTCCTGACTTTC; abundance: once; d_gene: NA; j_gene: TRBJ2-6; v_gene: TRBV30
CDR3aa: CASSLLFRGQETQYF; CDR3nt: TGTGCCAGCAGCTTATTATTCCGGGGCCAAGAGACCCAGTACTTC; abundance: NA; d_gene: NA; j_gene: TRBJ2-5; v_gene: TRBV13
CDR3aa: CASDRVNTEAFF; CDR3nt: TGTGCCTCCGACAGGGTGAACACTGAAGCTTTCTTT; abundance: few; d_gene: TRBD1; j_gene: TRBJ1-1; v_gene: TRBV30
CDR3aa: CASSLLSDEQFF; CDR3nt: TGCGCCAGCAGCTTGCTCAGCGATGAGCAGTTCTTC; abundance: NA; d_gene: NA; j_gene: TRBJ2-1; v_gene: TRBV5-1
CDR3aa: CARSGGDTEAFF; CDR3nt: TGTGCCCGATCAGGGGGGGACACTGAAGCTTTCTTT; abundance: NA; d_gene: TRBD1; j_gene: TRBJ1-1; v_gene: TRBV30
CDR3aa: CASSSGTTSTDTQYF; CDR3nt: TGCGCCAGCAGCTCCGGGACCACAAGCACAGATACGCAGTATTTT; abundance: once; d_gene: NA; j_gene: TRBJ2-3; v_gene: TRBV5-1
CDR3aa: CAWSVAFSGNTIYF; CDR3nt: TGTGCCTGGAGTGTGGCTTTCTCTGGAAACACCATATATTTT; abundance: NA; d_gene: NA; j_gene: TRBJ1-3; v_gene: TRBV30
CDR3aa: CASSLAPRGLGRTRSSYEQYF; CDR3nt: TGTGCCAGCAGCTTAGCGCCCAGGGGACTAGGTCGAACGAGGAGCTCCTACGAGCAGTACTTC; abundance: NA; d_gene: TRBD2; j_gene: TRBJ2-7; v_gene: TRBV7-2
CDR3aa: CASRVLGHSYEQYF; CDR3nt: TGTGCCAGCAGGGTCCTGGGGCACTCCTACGAGCAGTACTTC; abundance: NA; d_gene: NA; j_gene: TRBJ2-7; v_gene: TRBV9
CDR3aa: CASSPFLGRRGLDTQYF; CDR3nt: TGCGCCAGCAGCCCGTTTTTGGGAAGGAGGGGCTTAGATACGCAGTATTTT; abundance: NA; d_gene: NA; j_gene: TRBJ2-3; v_gene: TRBV5-1
CDR3aa: CASSSPERGGGYTF; CDR3nt: TGCGCCAGCAGCTCCCCGGAGAGGGGAGGTGGCTACACCTTC; abundance: NA; d_gene: NA; j_gene: TRBJ1-2; v_gene: TRBV5-1
CDR3aa: CASSIRESGNTIYF; CDR3nt: TGTGCCAGTAGTATCCGGGAATCTGGAAACACCATATATTTT; abundance: NA; d_gene: NA; j_gene: TRBJ1-3; v_gene: TRBV19
CDR3aa: CASTGGAGSTIYF; CDR3nt: TGTGCCAGCACAGGGGGCGCGGGAAGCACCATATATTTT; abundance: few; d_gene: TRBD1; j_gene: TRBJ1-3; v_gene: TRBV2
CDR3aa: CASSLSSGPREQYF; CDR3nt: TGTGCCAGCAGTTTGTCTAGCGGTCCTAGGGAGCAGTACTTC; abundance: NA; d_gene: TRBD2; j_gene: TRBJ2-7; v_gene: TRBV27
CDR3aa: CASISTAVNTEAFF; CDR3nt: TGTGCCAGTATCTCAACGGCAGTGAACACTGAAGCTTTCTTT; abundance: NA; d_gene: NA; j_gene: TRBJ1-1; v_gene: TRBV19